The source of this TCR beta chain is a study of shared clonotypes between healthy human individuals. Study results and limitations: Shared across a few donors were about 4.8% of the naive CD4 clonotypes.

The CDR3 runs to 11 residues. Trimming removed 6 bases from V and 6 bases from J, with 9 bases in between. Per the germline V gene, CDR1 is SQVTM and CDR2 is ANQGSEA. Profiling relied on immunoSEQ multiplex PCR, and the TCRdb table lists in-frame clones only, not all of them. The data contain over a million clones, roughly 96% of them seen just once; the ten biggest clones take up approximately 1%. A note on this clone: The antigen is undetermined.

Sequencing input: naive CD4+ T cells sorted from blood. Subset indicated: CD45RA+ positively selected. The origin of this receptor is a young man in good health. V gene TRBV29-1 combines with J gene TRBJ2-1; D unclear. CDR3 nucleotides: TGCAGCGTCGGCTCGGGCAATGAGCAGTTCTTC. Protein product: CSVGSGNEQFF.